These 8 T cell receptor beta chains came from one sample sequenced in a study of shared clonotypes between healthy human individuals. Repertoires were generated with immunoSEQ multiplex PCR, while TCRdb's copy carries only in-frame clones and drops some. There are under 1,100,000 clones in the sample; under 80% occur only once, and approximately 1.5% lies in the top ten. The sequencing input was memory CD4+ T cells sorted from blood. Regarding subset: CD45RA-negative fraction. These receptors were taken from a man younger than 30 in good health.

This clone was recorded a few times. V usage is TRBV7-2 and J usage is TRBJ2-5, with TRBD2 matching 7 bases. Germline CDR1 is SGHTA and CDR2 is FQGNSA. V was pared by 5 bases and J by 5 bases, with 11 bases of the junction left unmatched. This CDR3 is 15 amino acids long. The CDR3 region is CASSPRRGTIETQYF. CDR3 DNA: TGTGCCAGCAGCCCCCGGCGCGGGACTATCGAGACCCAGTACTTC.

J is TRBJ2-3 and V is TRBV5-1, with TRBD2 matching over 8 bases. Germline CDR1 SGHRS, CDR2 YFSETQ. CDR3 size: 14 residues. J lost 7 bases, V lost 5 bases, and 9 bases had no gene match. CDR3: CASSASGGMNTQYF. CDR3 nucleotides: TGCGCCAGCAGTGCCAGCGGGGGAATGAATACGCAGTATTTT. The complete variable domain, with remaining parts taken from reference TRBV5-1 and TRBJ2-3, reads KAGVTQTPRYLIKTRGQQVTLSCSPISGHRSVSWYQQTPGQGLQFLFEYFSETQRNKGNFPGRFSGRQFSNSRSEMNVSTLELGDSALYLCASSASGGMNTQYFGPGTRLTVL.

The rearrangement links TRBV15 to TRBJ2-7; D remains ambiguous. This CDR3 region has 13 residues. Germline V CDR1 and CDR2: LNHNV, YYDKDF (reference sequence). Trimming stripped 5 bases from V and 2 bases from J, with 10 bases between. The DNA for the CDR3 is TGTGCCACCAGCCGATTCCCAACCTACGAGCAGTACTTC. It translates to CATSRFPTYEQYF.

V gene TRBV10-3 combines with J gene TRBJ2-2; 8 bases align to TRBD2. J was trimmed by 7 bases and V by 6 bases; bases with no gene match: 4. The CDR3 has 13 amino acids. Germline CDR1 is ENHRY and CDR2 is SYGVKD. The CDR3 here is CAISGRADGELFF. The CDR3 DNA sequence: TGTGCCATCAGCGGGAGGGCCGACGGGGAGCTGTTTTTT.

About this clone: In the same sample, other DNA sequences code for this CDR3. The chain recombines TRBV5-1 with TRBJ1-4, with 8 nucleotides matching TRBD1. Per the germline V gene, CDR1 is SGHRS and CDR2 is YFSETQ. The CDR3 consists of 14 residues. V trimming: 4 bases; J trimming: 4 bases; junction bases outside the gene matches: 3. CDR3 residues: CASSLTGGNEKLFF. CDR3 nucleotides: TGCGCCAGCAGCCTCACAGGGGGTAATGAAAAACTGTTTTTT.

This clone has more than one count but fewer than ten. As DNA, the CDR3 is TGTGCCAGCAGTCCCGGACTAGCGGGAAATGATGAGCAGTTCTTC. Translating it yields CASSPGLAGNDEQFF. The chain uses TRBV6-4 and TRBJ2-1, with TRBD2 matching 12 bases. The CDR3 has 15 amino acids. Germline CDR1 is MRHNA and CDR2 is SNTAGT. V dropped 5 bases and J dropped 8; count of bases not matched to a gene: 7.

The gene calls are TRBV4-1 and TRBJ1-2, with unresolved D. Germline V CDR1 and CDR2: MGHRA, YSYEKL. The CDR3 has 15 amino acids. Trimming removed 3 bases from V and 1 base from J, with 12 bases in between. Here the CDR3 reads CASSHQITDNYGYTF. DNA for the CDR3: TGCGCCAGCAGCCACCAGATTACCGATAACTATGGCTACACCTTC.

This clone was seen many times. The chain joins TRBV10-1 to TRBJ2-1; D gene unclear. Trimming removed 0 bases from V and 4 bases from J, with 13 bases in between. Looked up from germline, CDR1 is WNHNN and CDR2 is SYGVQD (reference sequence). The CDR3 has 16 amino acids. Here the CDR3 reads CASSESTGPPYNEQFF. Here the CDR3 DNA reads TGCGCCAGCAGTGAGTCGACCGGGCCCCCATACAATGAGCAGTTCTTC.